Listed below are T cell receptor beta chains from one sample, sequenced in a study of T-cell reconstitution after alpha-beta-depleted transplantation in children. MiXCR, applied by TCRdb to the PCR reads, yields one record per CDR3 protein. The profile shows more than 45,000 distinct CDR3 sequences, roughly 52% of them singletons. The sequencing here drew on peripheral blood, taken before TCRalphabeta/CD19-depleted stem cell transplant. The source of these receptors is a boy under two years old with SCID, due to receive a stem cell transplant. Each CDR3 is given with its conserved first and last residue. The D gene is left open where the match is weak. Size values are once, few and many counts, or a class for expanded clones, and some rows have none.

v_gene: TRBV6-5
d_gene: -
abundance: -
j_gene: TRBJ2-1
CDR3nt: TGTGCCAGCAGTTACTCGTTCGCAGGGGATTATATGAATGAGCAGCTCTTC
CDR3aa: CASSYSFAGDYMNEQLF

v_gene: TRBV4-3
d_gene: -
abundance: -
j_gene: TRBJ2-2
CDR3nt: TGCGCCAGCAGCCAGGCGGGGACATCGAACACCGGGGAGCTGTTTTTT
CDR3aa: CASSQAGTSNTGELFF

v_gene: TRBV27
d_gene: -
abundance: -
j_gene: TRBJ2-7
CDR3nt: TGTGCCAGCAGTTTCAGGGGCACAGGGTACGAGCAGTACTTC
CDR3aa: CASSFRGTGYEQYF

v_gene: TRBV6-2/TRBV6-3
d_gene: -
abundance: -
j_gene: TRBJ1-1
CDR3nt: TGTGCCAGCAGTCGAGGAGTGGACACTGAAGCTTTCTTT
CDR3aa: CASSRGVDTEAFF

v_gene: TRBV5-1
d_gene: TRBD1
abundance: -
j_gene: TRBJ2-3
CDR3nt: TGCGCCAGCAGCCTCCAGGGGACAGGCCGCACAGATACGCAGTATTTT
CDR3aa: CASSLQGTGRTDTQYF

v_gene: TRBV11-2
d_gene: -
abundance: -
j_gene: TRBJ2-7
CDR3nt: TGTGCCAGCAGCTTTTTAGCCTACGAGCAGTACTTC
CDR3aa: CASSFLAYEQYF

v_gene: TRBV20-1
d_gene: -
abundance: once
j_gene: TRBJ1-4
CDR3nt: TGCAGTGCTGGGGACGGGCATAGTGAAAAACTGTTTTTT
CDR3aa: CSAGDGHSEKLFF

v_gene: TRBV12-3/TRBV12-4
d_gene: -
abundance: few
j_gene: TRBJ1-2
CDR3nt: TGTGCCAGCAGTCTAAGACGAGGATCACTGTTAGCCAACTATGGCTACACCTTC
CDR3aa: CASSLRRGSLLANYGYTF

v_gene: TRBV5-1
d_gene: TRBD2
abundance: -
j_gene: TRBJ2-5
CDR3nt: TGCGCCAGCAGCCGCGGGGGGACTAAAGAGACCCAGTACTTC
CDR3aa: CASSRGGTKETQYF

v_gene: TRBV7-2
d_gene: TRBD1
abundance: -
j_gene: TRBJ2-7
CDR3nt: TGTGCCAGCAGCCGCCGGGACAGGGACCACGAGCAGTACTTC
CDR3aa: CASSRRDRDHEQYF